What follows is one T cell receptor (beta chain) and its context. The CDR3 extends over 12 amino acids. V dropped 3 bases and J dropped 7 bases, with 7 bases sitting between them. Germline CDR1 reads SGHVS; CDR2 reads FQNEAQ. Generated by immunoSEQ multiplex PCR, the TCRdb table keeps only in-frame clones and is missing some. This sample yields 30,000 to 45,000 clones, of which more than 75% are seen a single time; 0.45% to 0.6% belongs to the top ten. This sample was taken from a study of T cell changes during pregnancy in multiple sclerosis. This chain joins TRBV7-8 and TRBJ1-5; no firm D call. The starting material was CD4+ T cells from peripheral blood mononuclear cells, obtained in the first trimester of pregnancy. The receptor comes from a female donor with multiple sclerosis, enrolled in a pregnancy study. The CDR3 DNA reads TGTGCCAGCAGCTTTCCGTCCCAGCCCCAGCATTTT. It codes for CASSFPSQPQHF. Variable domain in full (rest from reference TRBV7-8 and TRBJ1-5): GAGVSQSPRYKVAKRGQDVALRCDPISGHVSLFWYQQALGQGPEFLTYFQNEAQLDKSGLPSDRFFAERPEGSVSTLKIQRTQQEDSAVYLCASSFPSQPQHFGDGTRLSIL.